The T cell receptor (beta chain) described here comes from a study of T cells after yellow fever vaccination. Study background: The authors prepared low-cell-number fractions using SMART-Seq v4 Ultra Low Input. Study conclusions and caveats: Repertoires obtained by FACS sorting could include abundant clonotypes that entered as contaminants from the bulk population.

Trimming left V 0 bases short and J 7 bases short, with 13 bases between. Germline-derived CDR1 and CDR2 are SGHDN and FVKESK. The CDR3 is 15 residues long. Each CDR3 protein is one row after TCRdb ran MiXCR on the 5' RACE reads. The sample contains just under 600,000 distinct CDR3 sequences, roughly 13% of which appear only once. On this clonotype itself: The antigen remains undetermined.

V usage is TRBV14 and J usage is TRBJ2-1; perhaps D is TRBD1 or TRBD2 (5 bases each). The source is a young man who received the YFV17D yellow fever vaccine. Sequencing was performed on PBMCs, taken on the day of the yellow fever booster vaccination. The CDR3 protein is CASSQERVGANEQFF. In DNA form, the CDR3 reads TGTGCCAGCAGCCAAGAGCGGGTCGGGGCGAATGAGCAGTTCTTC.